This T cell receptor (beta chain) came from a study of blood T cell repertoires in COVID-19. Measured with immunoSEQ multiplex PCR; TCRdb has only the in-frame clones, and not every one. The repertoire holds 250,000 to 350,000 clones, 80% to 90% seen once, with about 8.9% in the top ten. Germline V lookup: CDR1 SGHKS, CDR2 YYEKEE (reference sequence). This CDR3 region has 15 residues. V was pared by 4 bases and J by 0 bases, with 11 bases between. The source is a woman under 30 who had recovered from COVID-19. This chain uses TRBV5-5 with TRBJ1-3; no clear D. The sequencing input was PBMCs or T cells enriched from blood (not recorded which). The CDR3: CASSHGLGSGNTIYF. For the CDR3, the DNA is TGTGCCAGCAGCCACGGACTCGGCTCTGGAAACACCATATATTTT.